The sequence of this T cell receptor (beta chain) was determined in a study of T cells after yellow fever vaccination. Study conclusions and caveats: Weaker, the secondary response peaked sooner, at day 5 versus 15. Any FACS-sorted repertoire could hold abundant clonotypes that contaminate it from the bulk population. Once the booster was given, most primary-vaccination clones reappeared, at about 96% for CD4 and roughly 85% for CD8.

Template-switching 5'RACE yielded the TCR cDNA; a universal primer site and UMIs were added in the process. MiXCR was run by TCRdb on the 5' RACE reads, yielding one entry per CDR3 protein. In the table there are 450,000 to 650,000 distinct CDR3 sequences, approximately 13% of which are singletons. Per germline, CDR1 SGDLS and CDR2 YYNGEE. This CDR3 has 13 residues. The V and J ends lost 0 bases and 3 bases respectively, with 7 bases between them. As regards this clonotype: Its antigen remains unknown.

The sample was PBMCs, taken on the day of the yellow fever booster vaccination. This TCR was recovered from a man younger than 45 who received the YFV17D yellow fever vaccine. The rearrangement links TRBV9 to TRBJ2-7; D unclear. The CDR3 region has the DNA TGTGCCAGCAGCGTAGGTCTCTTCTACGAGCAGTACTTC. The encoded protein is CASSVGLFYEQYF.